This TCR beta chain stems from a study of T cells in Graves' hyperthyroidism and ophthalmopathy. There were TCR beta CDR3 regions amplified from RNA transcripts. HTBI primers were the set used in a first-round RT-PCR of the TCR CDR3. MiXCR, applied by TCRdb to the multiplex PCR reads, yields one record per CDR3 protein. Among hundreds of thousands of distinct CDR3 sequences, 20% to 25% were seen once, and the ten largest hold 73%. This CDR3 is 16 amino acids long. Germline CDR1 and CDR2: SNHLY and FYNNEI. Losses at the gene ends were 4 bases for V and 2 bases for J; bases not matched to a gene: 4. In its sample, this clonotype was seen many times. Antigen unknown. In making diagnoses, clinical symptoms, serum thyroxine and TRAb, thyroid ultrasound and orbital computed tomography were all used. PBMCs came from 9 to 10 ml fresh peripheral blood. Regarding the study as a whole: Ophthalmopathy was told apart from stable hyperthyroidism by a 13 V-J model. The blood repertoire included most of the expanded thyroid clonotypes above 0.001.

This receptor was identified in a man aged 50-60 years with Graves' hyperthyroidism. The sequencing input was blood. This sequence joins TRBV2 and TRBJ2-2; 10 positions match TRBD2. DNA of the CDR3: TGTGCCAGCAGTGTTTCACTAGCGGGAAACACCGGGGAGCTGTTTTTT. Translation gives CASSVSLAGNTGELFF.